This T cell receptor beta chain was retrieved from a study of blood T cell repertoires in COVID-19. This CDR3 contains 12 residues. Deletions cut 10 bases from V and 7 bases from J, with 16 bases between. Germline loops: CDR1 ENHRY, CDR2 SYGVKD. As processed by the authors: It was from reference gene primer amplification that nucleated cell counts were estimated. Measured with immunoSEQ multiplex PCR; TCRdb has only the in-frame clones, and not every one. V, J and clone size are those of that table, while D and trimming were read from the DNA. The sample includes more than 250,000 clones, approximately 88% of them seen just once.

Sequenced material: peripheral blood. The V gene is TRBV10-3, the J gene TRBJ1-1; no reliable D call. This TCR was sampled from a human donor in a cohort sampled during active COVID-19. The CDR3 DNA is TGTGCCACCTATCGGAGTCCGATTGAAGCTTTCTTT. It is translated as CATYRSPIEAFF.